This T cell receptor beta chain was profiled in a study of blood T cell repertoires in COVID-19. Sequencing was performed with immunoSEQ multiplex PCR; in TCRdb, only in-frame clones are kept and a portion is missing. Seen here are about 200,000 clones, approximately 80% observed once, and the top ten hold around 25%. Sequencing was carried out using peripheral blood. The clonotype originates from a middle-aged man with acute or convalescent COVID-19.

The CDR3, as DNA: TGTGCCAGCAAAAGCACAGGGCAGAACACTGAAGCTTTCTTT. Amino acids: CASKSTGQNTEAFF. The chain combines TRBV27 with TRBJ1-1; tentative D call: TRBD1 (6 bases). This CDR3 has 14 residues. Trimming removed 7 bases from V and 1 base from J, with 13 bases in between. Looked up from germline, CDR1 is MNHEY and CDR2 is SMNVEV (reference sequence).